This entry describes one T cell receptor beta chain. Its cognate antigen is unknown. From RNA transcripts, TCR beta CDR3 regions were amplified. Researchers ran a first-round RT-PCR on the TCR CDR3 using the HTBI primer set. TCRdb redid the calling of the multiplex PCR reads with MiXCR, one entry per CDR3 protein. Among about 640,000 distinct CDR3 sequences listed, about 20% were seen once. Each diagnosis drew on symptoms, thyroxine, TRAb, thyroid ultrasound and orbital computed tomography findings. CDR1 is DFQATT and CDR2 is SNEGSKA in the germline V gene (reference sequence). The CDR3 runs 14 residues. With 6 bases removed from V and 0 bases from J, the gap between germline ends came to 14 bases. The data derive from a study of T cells in Graves' hyperthyroidism and ophthalmopathy. Study-wide results and caveats: Median prediction lead before ophthalmopathy onset was roughly 6 months with the model.

The receptor was isolated from a man aged 25 to 40 with Graves' ophthalmopathy. Sequenced input: blood. This chain joins TRBV20-1 and TRBJ1-1; D call uncertain. The CDR3: CSAPNPRVNTEAFF. CDR3 sequence (DNA): TGCAGTGCGCCTAACCCTCGGGTGAACACTGAAGCTTTCTTT.